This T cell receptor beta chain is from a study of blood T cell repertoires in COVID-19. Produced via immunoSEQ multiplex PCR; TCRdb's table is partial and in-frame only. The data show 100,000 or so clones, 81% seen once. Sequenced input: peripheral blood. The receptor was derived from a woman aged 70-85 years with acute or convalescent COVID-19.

For the CDR3, the DNA is TGCGCCAGCAGCCAACAGGGACACAGCACAGATACGCAGTATTTT. Amino acid sequence: CASSQQGHSTDTQYF. The chain recombines TRBV4-1 with TRBJ2-3; the D gene is possibly TRBD1 (6 bases). CDR1 MGHRA and CDR2 YSYEKL come from the germline V gene. Trimming stripped 2 bases from V and 0 bases from J, with 9 bases between. The CDR3 is 15 amino acids.